This T cell receptor (beta chain) emerged from a study of blood T cell repertoires in COVID-19. Study-level information: Acute and convalescent COVID-19 specimens originated in the United States, Italy and Spain. Sources were T cells, B-cell-depleted T cells, or PBMCs; the material itself was cDNA or gDNA.

The CDR3 has 14 amino acids. V was cut by 1 base and J by 0 bases, with 5 bases left in between. Germline V gives CDR1 SGHDT, CDR2 YYEEEE. In the original analysis: Researchers report that nucleated cell counts were estimated from reference gene primer amplification. Clones were read by immunoSEQ multiplex PCR, and TCRdb kept only the in-frame ones, dropping some. V and J calls and clone size are those listed in that table; D and trimming were worked out from the DNA. Found here are 150,000 to 200,000 clones, more than 75% of them singletons; the top ten hold about 18%. The TCR originated in a man aged 55 to 69 with active or convalescent COVID-19. The rearrangement links TRBV5-6 to TRBJ1-5, with D uncertain. Specimen: peripheral blood. The CDR3, as DNA: TGTGCCAGCAGCTTGAAATATAGCAATCAGCCCCAGCATTTT. Translated, it gives CASSLKYSNQPQHF. The variable domain in full, with the rest retrieved from reference TRBV5-6 and TRBJ1-5, is DAGVTQSPTHLIKTRGQQVTLRCSPKSGHDTVSWYQQALGQGPQFIFQYYEEEERQRGNFPDRFSGHQFPNYSSELNVNALLLGDSALYLCASSLKYSNQPQHFGDGTRLSIL.